A selection of T cell receptor beta chains follows, all from one sample in a study of early T cells in non-severe SARS-CoV-2 infection. TCRdb re-called the 5' RACE reads through MiXCR, storing one row per CDR3 protein. Of about 59,000 distinct CDR3 sequences listed, approximately 13% are singletons. Sequencing was performed on whole blood, taken at baseline. The source of these receptors is an adult who was a healthcare worker with PCR-confirmed SARS-CoV-2 infection or an uninfected control (not recorded which). Each CDR3 is given with its conserved first and last residue. D genes are given only for firm matches. Not every row has a clone size; where given, it reads once, few, many or a size class.

clone_size	d_call	v_call	j_call	cdr3_aa	cdr3_nt
many	TRBD2	TRBV30	TRBJ2-3	CAWSRMSGRTDTQYF	TGTGCCTGGAGTAGGATGAGCGGGAGAACAGATACGCAGTATTTT
many	NA	TRBV7-6	TRBJ1-6	CASSLEGQPHNSPLHF	TGTGCCAGCAGCTTAGAAGGTCAGCCACATAATTCACCCCTCCACTTT
NA	TRBD2	TRBV11-2	TRBJ2-1	CASSLVLAGLRGEQFF	TGTGCCAGCAGCTTAGTGCTAGCGGGATTAAGGGGTGAGCAGTTCTTC
NA	NA	TRBV7-6	TRBJ2-1	CASSSNYNEQFF	TGTGCCAGCAGTTCCAACTACAATGAGCAGTTCTTC
few	NA	TRBV4-3	TRBJ2-4	CASSQGSRAIQYF	TGCGCCAGCAGCCAAGGGTCTAGGGCCATTCAGTACTTC
few	TRBD1	TRBV27	TRBJ1-2	CASRPRGTDRFYGYTF	TGTGCCAGCAGGCCCAGGGGGACCGACCGTTTCTATGGCTACACCTTC
few	TRBD2	TRBV6-5	TRBJ2-1	CASVGGADYNEQFF	TGTGCCAGCGTGGGAGGGGCAGACTACAATGAGCAGTTCTTC
NA	TRBD2	TRBV27	TRBJ2-7	CASRGLAGGHYEQYF	TGTGCCAGCAGGGGACTAGCGGGGGGCCACTACGAGCAGTACTTC
many	NA	TRBV27	TRBJ2-5	CASRTGRATQETQYF	TGTGCCAGCCGAACGGGTAGAGCCACTCAAGAGACCCAGTACTTC
few	NA	TRBV28	TRBJ1-6	CASSTAGTYNSPLHF	TGTGCCAGCAGTACAGCCGGGACATACAATTCACCCCTCCACTTT
medium-sized	TRBD2	TRBV6-4	TRBJ2-1	CASSEASGGANEQFF	TGTGCCAGCAGTGAGGCTAGCGGGGGGGCCAATGAGCAGTTCTTC
NA	NA	TRBV12-3/TRBV12-4	TRBJ1-2	CASSSQGPTSGYTF	TGTGCCAGCAGCTCCCAAGGACCCACGAGTGGCTACACCTTC
few	TRBD1	TRBV6-2/TRBV6-3	TRBJ2-3	CASRRRGPGQGTDTQYF	TGTGCCAGCAGACGACGTGGACCGGGACAGGGCACAGATACGCAGTATTTT
NA	NA	TRBV10-3	TRBJ2-7	CAISADTYEQYF	TGTGCCATCAGTGCGGACACCTACGAGCAGTACTTC
NA	TRBD1	TRBV29-1	TRBJ1-2	CSGDRGDYGYTF	TGCAGCGGGGACAGGGGTGACTATGGCTACACCTTC
NA	NA	TRBV6-5	TRBJ2-2	CASSQAIGGELFF	TGTGCCAGCAGCCAGGCCATAGGCGGGGAGCTGTTTTTT
NA	NA	TRBV20-1	TRBJ1-5	CSAREGRQDNQPQHF	TGCAGTGCTAGAGAAGGAAGGCAAGACAATCAGCCCCAGCATTTT
NA	NA	TRBV29-1	TRBJ1-4	CSVRGVNEKLFF	TGCAGCGTTCGCGGTGTCAATGAAAAACTGTTTTTT
NA	TRBD1	TRBV7-9	TRBJ1-2	CASTISGTGENYGYTF	TGTGCCAGCACCATTTCGGGGACAGGGGAGAACTATGGCTACACCTTC
few	TRBD1	TRBV7-2	TRBJ1-5	CASSIRDRGPQPQHF	TGTGCCAGCAGCATCCGGGACAGGGGGCCTCAGCCCCAGCATTTT
many	NA	TRBV10-3	TRBJ1-2	CAISDGPGSSRSTF	TGTGCCATCAGCGACGGACCCGGGTCTTCTCGCTCCACCTTC
many	NA	TRBV12-3/TRBV12-4	TRBJ1-5	CASRGGNNQPQLF	TGTGCCAGCAGAGGGGGGAACAATCAGCCCCAGCTTTTT
NA	TRBD2	TRBV5-1	TRBJ2-1	CASRKRGGDEQFF	TGCGCCAGCAGAAAACGGGGGGGCGATGAGCAGTTCTTC
few	TRBD2	TRBV4-1	TRBJ2-3	CASSQQTSGGSTDTQYF	TGCGCCAGCAGCCAACAAACTAGCGGGGGGAGCACAGATACGCAGTATTTT
many	TRBD2	TRBV10-3	TRBJ2-1	CAISEPPGLAGHEQFF	TGTGCCATCAGTGAGCCGCCGGGACTAGCGGGGCATGAGCAGTTCTTC
NA	NA	TRBV5-6	TRBJ1-6	CASSFNFHRLNSPLHF	TGTGCCAGCAGCTTTAATTTCCACCGTCTAAATTCACCCCTCCACTTT
NA	TRBD2	TRBV2	TRBJ2-5	CASRATSGQETQYF	TGTGCCAGCAGGGCGACTAGCGGCCAAGAGACCCAGTACTTC
NA	NA	TRBV4-3	TRBJ2-7	CASSQHRAYEQYF	TGCGCCAGCAGCCAACACAGGGCCTACGAGCAGTACTTC
NA	NA	TRBV20-1	TRBJ2-5	CSVQLFWETQYF	TGCAGTGTACAGCTCTTCTGGGAGACCCAGTACTTC
many	TRBD1	TRBV11-1	TRBJ2-7	CASSPRGYEQYF	TGTGCCAGCAGCCCCAGGGGGTACGAGCAGTACTTC
few	TRBD1	TRBV25-1	TRBJ2-2	CASSKTGGASGELFF	TGTGCCAGCAGTAAAACAGGGGGCGCCTCCGGGGAGCTGTTTTTT
NA	NA	TRBV12-3/TRBV12-4	TRBJ2-7	CASSFGSSDYEQYF	TGTGCCAGCAGTTTTGGGTCGAGTGACTACGAGCAGTACTTC
many	NA	TRBV7-2	TRBJ1-1	CASSLQTARNTEAFF	TGTGCCAGCAGCCTCCAGACAGCAAGGAACACTGAAGCTTTCTTT
NA	NA	TRBV7-3	TRBJ2-1	CASSPQGYNEQFF	TGTGCCAGCAGCCCCCAGGGATACAATGAGCAGTTCTTC
few	TRBD2	TRBV13	TRBJ2-1	CASSRRGSIYNEQFF	TGTGCCAGCAGCCGGCGCGGGAGTATATACAATGAGCAGTTCTTC
many	NA	TRBV6-2/TRBV6-3	TRBJ1-1	CASSWEFLTEAFF	TGTGCCAGCAGTTGGGAGTTTTTAACGGAAGCTTTCTTT
few	NA	TRBV7-8	TRBJ1-1	CASSLGLGAEAFF	TGTGCCAGCAGCTTAGGATTGGGGGCCGAAGCTTTCTTT
few	NA	TRBV7-9	TRBJ1-5	CASSVSNQPQHF	TGTGCCAGCAGCGTTAGCAATCAGCCCCAGCATTTT
few	NA	TRBV6-2/TRBV6-3	TRBJ1-5	CASSPSGGISNQPQHF	TGTGCCAGCAGCCCCTCAGGAGGGATTAGCAATCAGCCCCAGCATTTT